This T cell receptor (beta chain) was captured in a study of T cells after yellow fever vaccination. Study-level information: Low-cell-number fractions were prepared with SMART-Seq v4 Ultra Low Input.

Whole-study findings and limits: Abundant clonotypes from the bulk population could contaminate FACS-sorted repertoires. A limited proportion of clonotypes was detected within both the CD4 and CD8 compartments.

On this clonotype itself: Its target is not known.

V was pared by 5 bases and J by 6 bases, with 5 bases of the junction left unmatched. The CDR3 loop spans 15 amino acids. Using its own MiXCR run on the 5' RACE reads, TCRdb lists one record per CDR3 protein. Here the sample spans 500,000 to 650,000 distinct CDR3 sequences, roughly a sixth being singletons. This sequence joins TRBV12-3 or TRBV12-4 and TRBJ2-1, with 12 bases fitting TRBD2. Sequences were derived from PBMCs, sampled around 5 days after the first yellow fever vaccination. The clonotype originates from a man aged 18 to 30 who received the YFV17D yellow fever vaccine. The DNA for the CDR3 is TGTGCCAGCAGTCCTAGCGGGGGGGCCTTCAATGAGCAGTTCTTC. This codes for CASSPSGGAFNEQFF.